This section outlines one TCR beta chain sequence together with its context. Its specificity is not known. CD4+ T cells from unexposed donors were obtained before the COVID-19 pandemic (2011-2018). Isolation of CD4+ T cells took place after around eleven days in culture. The sample belongs to a study of CD4 T cells in relation to SARS-CoV-2 and coronaviruses. Overall study: Negative control cultures got HIV-1 Nef peptides or no peptide. Crossreactive spike epitopes shared across donors were mapped to their HLA restriction.

Clones were sequenced by immunoSEQ multiplex PCR, and TCRdb holds only the in-frame ones, with some missing. The data show 16,000 or so clones, around 77% seen once. The CDR3 loop spans 16 amino acids. J lost 2 bases, V lost 3 bases, and 10 bases had no gene match. Germline V gene lookup returns CDR1 SNHLY and CDR2 FYNNEI. The source is a human donor in good health. The source material was CD4+ T cells from PBMCs, cultured in vitro. The V and J genes are TRBV2 and TRBJ2-7, with TRBD1 matching 7 bases. The CDR3 DNA follows: TGTGCCAGCAGTGAGCCGAGGGACAGTTATGCCTACGAGCAGTACTTC. Translation gives CASSEPRDSYAYEQYF.